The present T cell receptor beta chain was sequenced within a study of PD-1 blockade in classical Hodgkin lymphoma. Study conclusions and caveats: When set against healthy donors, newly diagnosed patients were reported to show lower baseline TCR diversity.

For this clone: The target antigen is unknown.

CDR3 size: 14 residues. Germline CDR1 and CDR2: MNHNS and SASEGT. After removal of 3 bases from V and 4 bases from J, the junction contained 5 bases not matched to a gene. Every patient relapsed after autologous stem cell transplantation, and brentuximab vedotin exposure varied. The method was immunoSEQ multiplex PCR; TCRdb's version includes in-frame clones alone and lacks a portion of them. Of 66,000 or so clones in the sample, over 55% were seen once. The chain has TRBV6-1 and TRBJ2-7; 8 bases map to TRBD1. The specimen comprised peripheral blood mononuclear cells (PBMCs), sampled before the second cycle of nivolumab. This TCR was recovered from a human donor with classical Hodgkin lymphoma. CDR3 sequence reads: CASSEVDRVYEQYF. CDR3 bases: TGTGCCAGCAGTGAGGTGGACAGGGTGTACGAGCAGTACTTC.